This T cell receptor beta chain originates from a study of monozygotic twins with inflammatory bowel disease. Broader study findings: Among IBD patients, TCRbeta diversity (inverse Simpson) was lower than in healthy co-twins.

The CDR3 length is 15 residues. The study subjected TCRalpha and TCRbeta cDNA to two nested PCRs of 16 and 9 cycles. After re-calling the 5' RACE reads, TCRdb lists one entry per CDR3 protein, DNA absent. The sample totals around 230,000 distinct CDR3 sequences. As concerns this clonotype: No antigen is known for it.

The receptor's source is a human donor with ulcerative colitis or Crohn's disease, or a healthy co-twin of an affected twin (not recorded which). The genes are TRBV12-3 or TRBV12-4 and TRBJ1-1; the D gene TCRdb calls, TRBD1, cannot be checked with no DNA. The specimen was blood. This chain's CDR3 is CASRQGQERDTEAFF.